The 7 T cell receptor beta chains listed next were all sequenced from one sample in a study of blood T cell repertoires in COVID-19. Measured with immunoSEQ multiplex PCR; TCRdb has only the in-frame clones, and not every one. The sample records approximately 51,000 clones, over 80% being singletons. The sequencing input was peripheral blood. The receptors shown here come from a woman of 80 years or more with COVID-19, enrolled during active disease.

V usage is TRBV7-8 and J usage is TRBJ1-1, with a possible D match to TRBD1 (6 bases). V was trimmed by 5 bases and J by 4 bases, leaving 11 bases between them. Germline V CDR1 and CDR2: SGHVS, FQNEAQ. CDR3 size: 13 residues. The CDR3 region is CASSGRGGTEAFF. The CDR3 DNA follows: TGTGCCAGCAGCGGTAGAGGGGGCACTGAAGCTTTCTTT.

The chain joins TRBV4-1 to TRBJ2-3; maybe TRBD2 (6 bases). V was pared by 4 bases and J by 0 bases, with 14 bases between. Germline V gives CDR1 MGHRA, CDR2 YSYEKL. The length of the CDR3 is 16 residues. The CDR3 spells CASSPRSGSSTDTQYF. For the CDR3, the DNA is TGCGCCAGCAGCCCTCGCAGCGGGTCTAGCACAGATACGCAGTATTTT.

V and J are TRBV5-1 and TRBJ2-3, with 8 bases identical to TRBD2. Germline CDR1 and CDR2: SGHRS and YFSETQ. Losses at the gene ends were 1 base for V and 3 bases for J; bases not matched to a gene: 7. The CDR3 sequence is 16 residues long. This CDR3 reads CASSLKLAGWTDTQYF. In nucleotides, the CDR3 is TGCGCCAGCAGCTTGAAGCTAGCGGGTTGGACAGATACGCAGTATTTT.

The chain recombines TRBV5-4 with TRBJ2-2; 9 bases match TRBD1. The germline V gene has CDR1 SGHNT and CDR2 YYREEE (reference sequence). This CDR3 has 16 amino acids. Unmatched junction bases numbered 7, after V lost 0 bases and J lost 7 bases. CDR3 region: CASSLGGGQGIGELFF. In nucleotides, the CDR3 is TGTGCCAGCAGCTTGGGTGGGGGACAGGGTATCGGGGAGCTGTTTTTT.

This sequence joins TRBV3-1 (or the pseudogene TRBV3-2) and TRBJ2-1; 14 bases are a match to TRBD2. V trimming: 4 bases; J trimming: 6 bases; junction bases outside the gene matches: 8. Germline CDR1 and CDR2: LGHDT and YNNKEL (reference sequence). This CDR3 is built from 17 residues. Here the CDR3 reads CASSREKTSGGVNEQFF. Written as DNA, the CDR3 is TGTGCCAGCAGCCGCGAAAAGACTAGCGGGGGGGTCAATGAGCAGTTCTTC.

This clone was seen a few times. The chain recombines TRBV5-1 with TRBJ1-1, with a possible D match to TRBD1 (5 bases). Trimming shortened V by 0 bases and J by 7 bases, and 22 bases separated the two germline ends. The CDR3 sequence is 17 residues long. Germline V gene sequence: CDR1 SGHRS, CDR2 YFSETQ. Written as DNA, the CDR3 is TGCGCCAGCAGCTTGGATAAGAGGCAGGACAAGTTTCATGAAGCTTTCTTT. Encoded protein: CASSLDKRQDKFHEAFF. Using reference TRBV5-1 and TRBJ1-1 for the parts outside the CDR3, the full variable domain is KAGVTQTPRYLIKTRGQQVTLSCSPISGHRSVSWYQQTPGQGLQFLFEYFSETQRNKGNFPGRFSGRQFSNSRSEMNVSTLELGDSALYLCASSLDKRQDKFHEAFFGQGTRLTVV.

The chain uses TRBV2 and TRBJ1-2; D gene ambiguous. This CDR3 has 11 residues. Germline V gives CDR1 SNHLY, CDR2 FYNNEI. V was clipped by 6 bases and J by 6 bases, with 8 bases between them. CDR3 nucleotides: TGTGCCAGCAGCATAGTGGATGGCTACACCTTC. Residues: CASSIVDGYTF.